The sample holds a few counts of the clone carrying this T cell receptor beta chain. This sample was included in a study of T-cell reconstitution after alpha-beta-depleted transplantation in children. Construction of the TCRbeta library involved unique molecular identifiers. TCRdb reanalysed the PCR reads using MiXCR and keeps one entry per CDR3 protein. The table lists a few hundred thousand distinct CDR3 sequences, 10% of them singletons. The sequence was collected from a human donor who donated a stem cell graft to a child with acute lymphoblastic leukemia. Here the sequenced sample was PBMCs from the stem cell graft donor, taken from the stem cell graft.

CDR3 nucleotide sequence: TGTGCCAGCACTATAACTCGATGGGGGGAAGCTAGCTACGAGCAGTACTTC. It codes for CASTITRWGEASYEQYF. The chain is built from TRBV28 and TRBJ2-7; perhaps TRBD2 as D (6 bases). The V end lost 7 bases, the J end lost 3 bases, and 25 bases lay between the germline ends. Germline lookup yields CDR1 MDHEN and CDR2 SYDVKM. The CDR3 consists of 17 residues.